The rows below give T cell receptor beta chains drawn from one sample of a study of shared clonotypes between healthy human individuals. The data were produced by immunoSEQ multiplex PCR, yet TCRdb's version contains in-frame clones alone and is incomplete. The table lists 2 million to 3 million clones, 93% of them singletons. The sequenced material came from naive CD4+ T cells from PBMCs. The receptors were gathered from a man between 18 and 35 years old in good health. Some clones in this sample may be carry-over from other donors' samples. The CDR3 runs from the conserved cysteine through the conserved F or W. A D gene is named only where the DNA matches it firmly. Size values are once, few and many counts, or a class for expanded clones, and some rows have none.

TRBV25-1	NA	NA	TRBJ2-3	CASSESPTTVTDTQYF	TGTGCCAGCAGTGAATCCCCAACCACAGTCACAGATACGCAGTATTTT
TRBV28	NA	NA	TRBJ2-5	CASSFGRGETQYF	TGTGCCAGCAGTTTCGGCAGGGGAGAGACCCAGTACTTC
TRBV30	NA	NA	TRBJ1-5	CAWSVDWTQPQHF	TGTGCCTGGAGCGTCGACTGGACTCAGCCCCAGCATTTT
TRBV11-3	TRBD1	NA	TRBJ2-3	CASSLTAPGTGADTQYF	TGTGCCAGCAGCTTAACCGCCCCCGGGACAGGGGCAGATACGCAGTATTTT
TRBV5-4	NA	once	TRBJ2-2	CASSWYSNTGELFF	TGTGCCAGCAGCTGGTACAGTAACACCGGGGAGCTGTTTTTT
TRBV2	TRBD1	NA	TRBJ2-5	CASIRTGGSETQYF	TGTGCCAGCATTAGGACAGGGGGTTCAGAGACCCAGTACTTC
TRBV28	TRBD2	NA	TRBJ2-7	CASRPETSGRDEQYF	TGTGCCAGCAGGCCCGAGACTAGCGGGAGAGACGAGCAGTACTTC
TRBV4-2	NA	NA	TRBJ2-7	CASSPDLANIYEQYF	TGTGCCAGCAGCCCGGACCTAGCGAATATCTACGAGCAGTACTTC
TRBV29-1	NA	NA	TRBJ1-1	CSVSPGGTEAFF	TGCAGCGTTTCCCCGGGGGGCACTGAAGCTTTCTTT
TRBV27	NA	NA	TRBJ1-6	CASSPTRGTSNSPLHF	TGTGCCAGCAGCCCAACTAGGGGGACATCCAATTCACCCCTCCACTTT
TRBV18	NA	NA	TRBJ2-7	CATSALEGEQYF	TGTGCCACCTCGGCTCTGGAGGGCGAGCAGTACTTC